The rows below give T cell receptor beta chains drawn from one sample of a study of blood T cell repertoires in COVID-19. Libraries were prepared by immunoSEQ multiplex PCR; TCRdb keeps only in-frame clonotypes and omits some of them. This repertoire shows roughly 250,000 clones, 85% to 95% found once; its top ten account for under 2.5%. Source material: PBMCs or T cells enriched from blood (not recorded which). The receptors come from a woman under 30 who had recovered from COVID-19. Both conserved end residues are part of each CDR3. A D gene is named only where the DNA matches it firmly. Clone size appears in some rows only: once, few, many, or a class for an expanded clone.

j_call: TRBJ1-3
clone_size: -
d_call: -
v_call: TRBV27
cdr3_aa: CASSPHGLAGNTIYF
cdr3_nt: TGTGCCAGCAGCCCACATGGTCTAGCTGGAAACACCATATATTTT

j_call: TRBJ2-3
clone_size: -
d_call: TRBD1
v_call: TRBV19
cdr3_aa: CASSRTGRADTQYF
cdr3_nt: TGTGCCAGTAGCAGGACAGGGAGAGCAGATACGCAGTATTTT

j_call: TRBJ1-2
clone_size: -
d_call: -
v_call: TRBV6-5
cdr3_aa: CASSISSRGSYGYTF
cdr3_nt: TGTGCCAGCAGTATATCCAGCAGGGGATCCTATGGCTACACCTTC

j_call: TRBJ1-5
clone_size: -
d_call: -
v_call: TRBV13
cdr3_aa: CASSLGLSSQPQHF
cdr3_nt: TGTGCCAGCAGCTTAGGCCTAAGTTCTCAGCCCCAGCATTTT

j_call: TRBJ1-5
clone_size: -
d_call: -
v_call: TRBV7-8
cdr3_aa: CASSLATGMFIRNQPQHF
cdr3_nt: TGTGCCAGCAGCTTAGCAACAGGGATGTTTATTCGGAATCAGCCCCAGCATTTT

j_call: TRBJ1-1
clone_size: -
d_call: -
v_call: TRBV12-3/TRBV12-4
cdr3_aa: CASSLRGNTEAFF
cdr3_nt: TGTGCCAGCAGTTTAAGGGGAAACACTGAAGCTTTCTTT

j_call: TRBJ2-7
clone_size: once
d_call: TRBD2
v_call: TRBV7-6
cdr3_aa: CASSLSIAGTQDSYEQYF
cdr3_nt: TGTGCCAGCAGCTTAAGTATAGCGGGGACACAGGACTCCTACGAGCAGTACTTC

j_call: TRBJ1-4
clone_size: -
d_call: TRBD1
v_call: TRBV19
cdr3_aa: CASLPGTDNEKLFF
cdr3_nt: TGTGCCAGCCTCCCCGGGACAGATAATGAAAAACTGTTTTTT

j_call: TRBJ1-1
clone_size: -
d_call: -
v_call: TRBV2
cdr3_aa: CASLWVAGDTEAFF
cdr3_nt: TGTGCCAGCCTGTGGGTGGCCGGGGACACTGAAGCTTTCTTT

j_call: TRBJ2-3
clone_size: -
d_call: TRBD1
v_call: TRBV6-4
cdr3_aa: CASSNRGKGDTQYF
cdr3_nt: TGTGCCAGCTCGAACAGGGGGAAGGGAGATACGCAGTATTTT

j_call: TRBJ2-3
clone_size: few
d_call: TRBD1
v_call: TRBV13
cdr3_aa: CASSLTQGETDTQYF
cdr3_nt: TGTGCCAGCAGCTTAACCCAGGGGGAAACAGATACGCAGTATTTT

j_call: TRBJ1-1
clone_size: once
d_call: -
v_call: TRBV11-3
cdr3_aa: CASTLSHRAEAFF
cdr3_nt: TGTGCCAGCACCCTAAGTCATCGGGCTGAAGCTTTCTTT

j_call: TRBJ1-1
clone_size: -
d_call: TRBD1
v_call: TRBV11-2
cdr3_aa: CASSPGQGGNTEAFF
cdr3_nt: TGTGCCAGCAGCCCCGGACAGGGAGGGAACACTGAAGCTTTCTTT

j_call: TRBJ1-4
clone_size: -
d_call: TRBD1
v_call: TRBV5-4
cdr3_aa: CASSLGSGQGVKLFF
cdr3_nt: TGTGCCAGCAGCTTGGGCTCGGGACAGGGGGTAAAACTGTTTTTT

j_call: TRBJ2-5
clone_size: -
d_call: -
v_call: TRBV5-1
cdr3_aa: CASNPNEETQYF
cdr3_nt: TGCGCCAGCAACCCAAATGAGGAGACCCAGTACTTC

j_call: TRBJ2-3
clone_size: -
d_call: -
v_call: TRBV13
cdr3_aa: CASSLAAGAPSPRTQIADTQYF
cdr3_nt: TGTGCCAGCAGCTTAGCGGCAGGGGCCCCGAGCCCTAGAACTCAAATTGCAGATACGCAGTATTTT

j_call: TRBJ1-3
clone_size: -
d_call: -
v_call: TRBV3-1/TRBV3-2
cdr3_aa: CASSPHSGNTIYF
cdr3_nt: TGTGCCAGCAGTCCCCACTCTGGAAACACCATATATTTT

j_call: TRBJ2-1
clone_size: once
d_call: TRBD2
v_call: TRBV28
cdr3_aa: CASSGAGDHEQFF
cdr3_nt: TGTGCCAGCAGTGGAGCGGGAGACCATGAGCAGTTCTTC

j_call: TRBJ2-5
clone_size: -
d_call: TRBD1
v_call: TRBV5-1
cdr3_aa: CASSTGTAQYIQETQYF
cdr3_nt: TGCGCCAGCAGCACGGGGACAGCTCAATATATCCAAGAGACCCAGTACTTC

j_call: TRBJ1-2
clone_size: -
d_call: -
v_call: TRBV9
cdr3_aa: CASSVTGNYGYTF
cdr3_nt: TGTGCCAGCAGCGTGACGGGTAACTATGGCTACACCTTC

j_call: TRBJ2-5
clone_size: -
d_call: TRBD2
v_call: TRBV6-2/TRBV6-3
cdr3_aa: CASSYAAGDGETQYF
cdr3_nt: TGTGCCAGCAGTTACGCAGCGGGGGATGGAGAGACCCAGTACTTC

j_call: TRBJ2-5
clone_size: -
d_call: TRBD1
v_call: TRBV29-1
cdr3_aa: CSVEGRGKTQYF
cdr3_nt: TGCAGCGTTGAGGGCAGGGGGAAGACCCAGTACTTC

j_call: TRBJ2-7
clone_size: once
d_call: TRBD1
v_call: TRBV27
cdr3_aa: CASSAGTGGSEQYF
cdr3_nt: TGTGCCAGCAGTGCCGGGACAGGGGGCAGTGAGCAGTACTTC

j_call: TRBJ2-5
clone_size: -
d_call: -
v_call: TRBV6-2/TRBV6-3
cdr3_aa: CASSYRPPGETQYF
cdr3_nt: TGTGCCAGCAGCTATCGGCCCCCCGGGGAGACCCAGTACTTC

j_call: TRBJ1-1
clone_size: -
d_call: -
v_call: TRBV5-1
cdr3_aa: CASSWGGADTEAFF
cdr3_nt: TGCGCCAGCAGCTGGGGGGGCGCGGACACTGAAGCTTTCTTT

j_call: TRBJ1-5
clone_size: -
d_call: TRBD1
v_call: TRBV7-8
cdr3_aa: CASSPRTGASLSNQPQHF
cdr3_nt: TGTGCCAGCAGCCCGAGGACAGGGGCTTCCCTGAGCAATCAGCCCCAGCATTTT

j_call: TRBJ1-1
clone_size: -
d_call: -
v_call: TRBV6-2/TRBV6-3
cdr3_aa: CASSYLFPPGMNTEAFF
cdr3_nt: TGTGCCAGCAGTTACTTATTTCCCCCAGGGATGAACACTGAAGCTTTCTTT

j_call: TRBJ2-2
clone_size: -
d_call: TRBD2
v_call: TRBV12-5
cdr3_aa: CASGLVLTSGNTGELFF
cdr3_nt: TGTGCTAGTGGTTTGGTACTTACTAGCGGTAACACCGGGGAGCTGTTTTTT

j_call: TRBJ2-7
clone_size: once
d_call: TRBD1
v_call: TRBV7-8
cdr3_aa: CASNPTGVAYEQYF
cdr3_nt: TGTGCCAGCAACCCGACAGGGGTTGCCTACGAGCAGTACTTC

j_call: TRBJ2-3
clone_size: -
d_call: TRBD2
v_call: TRBV7-3
cdr3_aa: CASSSRLAGFDTQYF
cdr3_nt: TGTGCCAGCAGCTCTCGCCTAGCGGGGTTCGATACGCAGTATTTT

j_call: TRBJ2-2
clone_size: -
d_call: -
v_call: TRBV7-8
cdr3_aa: CASSLVRSANTGELFF
cdr3_nt: TGTGCCAGCAGCTTAGTGCGCAGCGCGAACACCGGGGAGCTGTTTTTT

j_call: TRBJ1-3
clone_size: -
d_call: TRBD1
v_call: TRBV12-5
cdr3_aa: CASGLVTGASGNTIYF
cdr3_nt: TGTGCTAGTGGTTTGGTCACAGGGGCCTCTGGAAACACCATATATTTT

j_call: TRBJ2-5
clone_size: -
d_call: -
v_call: TRBV24-1
cdr3_aa: CATSDFDGEETQYF
cdr3_nt: TGTGCCACCAGTGACTTCGACGGGGAAGAGACCCAGTACTTC

j_call: TRBJ1-5
clone_size: -
d_call: -
v_call: TRBV5-6
cdr3_aa: CASSLTGNLGSNQPQHF
cdr3_nt: TGTGCCAGCAGCTTGACGGGGAATTTAGGCAGCAATCAGCCCCAGCATTTT

j_call: TRBJ1-4
clone_size: -
d_call: -
v_call: TRBV4-1
cdr3_aa: CASSQEWAGLNEKLFF
cdr3_nt: TGCGCCAGCAGCCAAGAGTGGGCGGGGCTTAATGAAAAACTGTTTTTT

j_call: TRBJ2-1
clone_size: -
d_call: TRBD2
v_call: TRBV24-1
cdr3_aa: CATSDIGLAGGDEQFF
cdr3_nt: TGTGCCACCAGTGATATCGGACTAGCGGGGGGCGATGAGCAGTTCTTC

j_call: TRBJ1-2
clone_size: -
d_call: -
v_call: TRBV10-2
cdr3_aa: CASSVVRSFYGYTF
cdr3_nt: TGCGCCAGCAGTGTTGTCAGATCCTTCTATGGCTACACCTTC

j_call: TRBJ1-4
clone_size: -
d_call: TRBD1
v_call: TRBV4-2
cdr3_aa: CASSQEWGQGQTRGEKLFF
cdr3_nt: TGTGCCAGCAGCCAAGAATGGGGACAGGGTCAGACAAGGGGTGAAAAACTGTTTTTT

j_call: TRBJ1-1
clone_size: -
d_call: -
v_call: TRBV7-8
cdr3_aa: CASSYSRNTEAFF
cdr3_nt: TGTGCCAGCAGCTACAGCCGGAACACTGAAGCTTTCTTT

j_call: TRBJ2-3
clone_size: -
d_call: TRBD2
v_call: TRBV2
cdr3_aa: CASGSGGPTDTQYF
cdr3_nt: TGTGCCAGCGGTTCGGGAGGGCCCACAGATACGCAGTATTTT

j_call: TRBJ1-6
clone_size: -
d_call: -
v_call: TRBV9
cdr3_aa: CASSVTSGSYNSPLHF
cdr3_nt: TGTGCCAGCAGCGTTACATCCGGGTCCTATAATTCACCCCTCCACTTT

j_call: TRBJ1-4
clone_size: -
d_call: -
v_call: TRBV7-3
cdr3_aa: CASSLTGGSLEKLFF
cdr3_nt: TGTGCCAGCAGCTTAACGGGAGGGAGCTTGGAAAAACTGTTTTTT